These 9 T cell receptor beta chains share one sample of origin, sequenced in a study of identical twins. Each CDR3 protein is one row after TCRdb ran MiXCR on the 5' RACE reads. The sample shows around 220,000 distinct CDR3 sequences, 10% to 13% of them seen only once. The source material was memory T cells sorted from blood. The receptors stem from a man aged 45-60 years in good health.

The chain joins TRBV18 to TRBJ2-5; D ambiguous. V was shortened by 5 bases and J by 2 bases, with 9 bases between the two germline ends. Per the germline V gene, CDR1 is KGHSH and CDR2 is LQKENI. This CDR3 contains 13 residues. Here the CDR3 reads CASSYQHQETQYF. The CDR3 coding sequence is TGTGCCAGCTCATATCAGCATCAAGAGACCCAGTACTTC.

This clonotype occurred many times. The chain links TRBV5-1 to TRBJ1-1; TRBD1 agrees at 7 bases. J gave up 0 bases and V 8 bases, and 10 bases lay outside the gene matches. Germline-derived CDR1 and CDR2 are SGHRS and YFSETQ. The CDR3 is 15 residues long. CDR3 DNA sequence: TGCGCCAGTAAACTAGGGGACAGCATGAACACTGAAGCTTTCTTT. It specifies CASKLGDSMNTEAFF. Variable domain in full (rest from reference TRBV5-1 and TRBJ1-1): KAGVTQTPRYLIKTRGQQVTLSCSPISGHRSVSWYQQTPGQGLQFLFEYFSETQRNKGNFPGRFSGRQFSNSRSEMNVSTLELGDSALYLCASKLGDSMNTEAFFGQGTRLTVV.

Only a few counts were recorded for this clonotype. V is TRBV15 and J is TRBJ1-6, with 7 bases that match TRBD1. CDR1 is LNHNV and CDR2 is YYDKDF in the germline V gene (reference sequence). The CDR3 is 15 residues long. V gave up 5 bases and J gave up 7 bases; unmatched junction bases: 8. The CDR3 DNA sequence: TGTGCCACCAGCGGAGCCGGGACAGCCAATTCACCCCTCCACTTT. Protein: CATSGAGTANSPLHF. Full variable domain (rest looked up from reference TRBV15 and TRBJ1-6): DAMVIQNPRYQVTQFGKPVTLSCSQTLNHNVMYWYQQKSSQAPKLLFHYYDKDFNNEADTPDNFQSRRPNTSFCFLDIRSPGLGDTAMYLCATSGAGTANSPLHFGNGTRLTVT.

This clonotype was picked up many times. The chain employs TRBV6-2 or TRBV6-3 and TRBJ2-5, with a weak D call TRBD2 (6 bases). With 10 bases removed from V and 6 bases from J, the gap between germline ends came to 18 bases. The germline V gene has CDR1 MNHEY and CDR2 SVGEGT. The CDR3 is 13 residues long. In nucleotides, the CDR3 is TGTGCCATCGACCGCGGGGAGGCGCAGACCCAGTACTTC. Translating gives CAIDRGEAQTQYF.

There are many counts of this clonotype. This chain connects TRBV4-3 to TRBJ1-2, with 8 bases identical to TRBD1. J was trimmed by 8 bases and V by 5 bases; bases with no gene match: 10. Germline-derived CDR1 and CDR2 are LGHNA and YSLEER. The CDR3 is made up of 14 amino acids. The CDR3 reads CASSKGQAGSGYTF. CDR3 DNA sequence: TGCGCCAGCAGCAAGGGACAGGCTGGCAGCGGCTACACCTTC.

This clonotype was observed a handful of times. This chain connects TRBV7-9 to TRBJ1-2, with TRBD1 matching over 7 bases. Germline CDR1 is SEHNR and CDR2 is FQNEAQ (reference sequence). J lost 1 base, V lost 5 bases, and 10 bases had no gene match. CDR3 length equals 16 residues. CDR3 bases: TGTGCCAGCAGCCCAAGCGGACAGGAGAATAACTATGGCTACACCTTC. Its protein product is CASSPSGQENNYGYTF.

This CDR3 is CASSISGGHETQYF. The CDR3, as DNA: TGCGCCAGCAGCATTAGCGGGGGCCACGAGACCCAGTACTTC. The chain couples TRBV4-1 to TRBJ2-5; 9 bases map to TRBD2. The junction had 6 bases not matched to a gene; V was cut back by 5 bases and J by 5 bases. The CDR3 has 14 amino acids. Looked up from germline, CDR1 is MGHRA and CDR2 is YSYEKL.

The chain couples TRBV4-3 to TRBJ2-1; tentative D call: TRBD1 (7 bases). V lost 0 bases to trimming and J lost 2 bases, with 11 bases between them. From germline, CDR1 is LGHNA and CDR2 YSLEER. The CDR3 runs 16 residues. The CDR3 region has the DNA TGCGCCAGCAGCCAAGACGGCGGGACAGCCTACAATGAGCAGTTCTTC. It codes for CASSQDGGTAYNEQFF.

V usage is TRBV28 and J usage is TRBJ2-7; D is unresolved. V was pared by 5 bases and J by 6 bases, with 20 bases between. The CDR3 spans 15 residues. From germline, CDR1 is MDHEN and CDR2 SYDVKM. CDR3 residues: CASSRARVLPPEQYF. Here the CDR3 DNA reads TGTGCCAGCAGTAGAGCTCGGGTTCTGCCGCCCGAGCAGTACTTC. The entire variable domain, with the rest obtained from reference TRBV28 and TRBJ2-7, is as follows: DVKVTQSSRYLVKRTGEKVFLECVQDMDHENMFWYRQDPGLGLRLIYFSYDVKMKEKGDIPEGYSVSREKKERFSLILESASTNQTSMYLCASSRARVLPPEQYFGPGTRLTVT.